This TCR beta chain was captured in a study of blood T cell repertoires in COVID-19. The overall study: PBMCs, B-cell-depleted T cells, or T cells provided the cDNA or gDNA that made up the material.

TCRdb's table, derived via immunoSEQ multiplex PCR, lists solely in-frame clones and lacks some. The sample lists some 300,000 clones, 75% to 90% occurring once. All enrollees were about 18 to 89 years old and from roughly 22 US areas. The study assigned cohorts using participant-reported clinical history. Two consecutive negative NP/OP PCR tests, clearance, or resolved symptoms defined Cohort 3 recovery. The V end was cut by 1 base, the J end by 3 bases, with 9 bases between. Germline CDR1 is MDHEN and CDR2 is SYDVKM. The CDR3 has 15 residues. This chain links TRBV28 with TRBJ1-4; D is unresolved. The TCR comes from a woman aged 35 to 49 who had recovered from COVID-19. Sequences were obtained from PBMCs or T cells enriched from blood (not recorded which). This CDR3 reads CASSLYIQANEKLFF. CDR3 coding DNA: TGTGCCAGCAGTTTATATATCCAGGCTAATGAAAAACTGTTTTTT.